Listed below are T cell receptor beta chains from one sample, sequenced in a study of technical replicates of blood from several donors. TCRdb's copy holds only in-frame clones and misses some; the assay was immunoSEQ multiplex PCR. The sample holds more than 50,000 clones; approximately 90% are singletons and the top ten take under 6.5%. The specimen was PBMCs. These receptors were collected from a human donor in good health. Some clones in this sample may be carry-over from other donors' samples. Both conserved end residues are part of each CDR3. The D gene is left open where the match is weak. For some rows the clone size is stated as once, few or many, or as a class when expanded; others skip it.

V,D,size,J,DNA,CDR3
TRBV2,NA,NA,TRBJ2-3,TGTGCCAGGGGAGGCACAGATACGCAGTATTTT,CARGGTDTQYF
TRBV7-9,TRBD1,NA,TRBJ2-6,TGTGCCAGCAGCTTAGATAGGGGGCTTACCGGTTGGGGGGCCAACGTCCTGACTTTC,CASSLDRGLTGWGANVLTF
TRBV7-6,NA,NA,TRBJ2-3,TGTGCCAGCAGCTTACTGCTTGGCCAAGATACGCAGTATTTT,CASSLLLGQDTQYF
TRBV4-3,TRBD1,NA,TRBJ1-1,TGCGCCAGCAGCCCGGACAGGAAGAACACTGAAGCTTTCTTT,CASSPDRKNTEAFF
TRBV7-7,TRBD2,NA,TRBJ2-5,TGTGCCAGCAGCTTAAGACTGGAGACTAGCGGGGGAAACGGGGAGACCCAGTACTTC,CASSLRLETSGGNGETQYF
TRBV11-2,TRBD1,NA,TRBJ1-1,TGTGCCAGCAGCCCGGACAGGGCTTCCAACACTGAAGCTTTCTTT,CASSPDRASNTEAFF
TRBV4-2,TRBD2,few,TRBJ2-3,TGTGCCAGCAGCCAAGACGGCGGGGGGGCTGCAGATACGCAGTATTTT,CASSQDGGGAADTQYF
TRBV14,NA,NA,TRBJ2-6,TGTGCCAGCAGCCAAGCCGTCTCTGGGGCCAACGTCCTGACTTTC,CASSQAVSGANVLTF
TRBV18,NA,NA,TRBJ2-4,TGTGCCAGCTCACCATCTGTGGCCAAAAACATTCAGTACTTC,CASSPSVAKNIQYF
TRBV6-6,TRBD1,NA,TRBJ2-7,TGTGCCAGCAGAGGACAGGGCTGGATTGACGAGCAGTACTTC,CASRGQGWIDEQYF
TRBV7-2,TRBD1,NA,TRBJ2-6,TGTGCCAGCAGCGTCCAGACAGGGCCCGGGGCCAACGTCCTGACTTTC,CASSVQTGPGANVLTF
TRBV19,NA,NA,TRBJ1-1,TGTGCCAGTAGTATCAGGGGAGTAAAAACTGAAGCTTTCTTT,CASSIRGVKTEAFF
TRBV4-2,TRBD1,NA,TRBJ1-6,TGTGCCAGCAGCCAGGTGACCAGGGGGCCAGCTAATTCACCCCTCCACTTT,CASSQVTRGPANSPLHF
TRBV19,NA,NA,TRBJ2-5,TGTGCCAGTAGTGCCACATTAGGGACTGAGACCCAGTACTTC,CASSATLGTETQYF
TRBV6-5,NA,NA,TRBJ1-2,TGTGCCAGCAGCCCCCAGGGCCCCAACTATGGCTACACCTTC,CASSPQGPNYGYTF
TRBV4-1,NA,NA,TRBJ2-2,TGCGCCAGCAGCCATAGAGTTCCGGGGGAGCTGTTTTTT,CASSHRVPGELFF
TRBV5-4,TRBD1,NA,TRBJ2-2,TGTGCCAGCAGCCCTGACAGGGGGACGAACACCGGGGAGCTGTTTTTT,CASSPDRGTNTGELFF
TRBV29-1,NA,NA,TRBJ1-1,TGCAGCGCTGTGACAGGTCAGGTGAACACTGAAGCTTTCTTT,CSAVTGQVNTEAFF
TRBV4-1,NA,NA,TRBJ1-1,TGCGCCAGCAGCCAAGTAAGCTCGAACACTGAAGCTTTCTTT,CASSQVSSNTEAFF
TRBV7-9,NA,NA,TRBJ2-2,TGTGCCAGCAGGAGGGAAGGCACCGGGGAGCTGTTTTTT,CASRREGTGELFF
TRBV5-1,TRBD2,NA,TRBJ2-3,TGCGCCAGCAGTATTAGCGGGGCCCCTGAGGATACGCAGTATTTT,CASSISGAPEDTQYF
TRBV7-2,NA,NA,TRBJ1-5,TGTGCCAGCAGCCGGAGTTACAATCAGCCCCAGCATTTT,CASSRSYNQPQHF
TRBV7-2,TRBD2,NA,TRBJ2-3,TGTGCCAGCAGCCTTAGCGGGAGGGGCACAGATACGCAGTATTTT,CASSLSGRGTDTQYF
TRBV27,NA,NA,TRBJ2-2,TGTGCCAGCACTAACGAGGTCTATAGCACCGGGGAGCTGTTTTTT,CASTNEVYSTGELFF
TRBV29-1,TRBD1,NA,TRBJ1-1,TGCAGCGTAGTTACAGGGGTGGGTGAAGCTTTCTTT,CSVVTGVGEAFF
TRBV30,NA,NA,TRBJ1-5,TGTGCCTGGAGTGTAGGAGGGAGCAATCAGCCCCAGCATTTT,CAWSVGGSNQPQHF
TRBV19,TRBD1,NA,TRBJ1-1,TGTGCCAGTAGTCCCCGGGACAGGGAAGTGGACACTGAAGCTTTCTTT,CASSPRDREVDTEAFF
TRBV6-6,TRBD2,NA,TRBJ2-5,TGTGCCAGCAGTTACGGACTAGTCCGGGAGACCCAGTACTTC,CASSYGLVRETQYF
TRBV7-3,TRBD2,NA,TRBJ2-1,TGTGCCAGCAGCTCCGGACTAGCGGGATACAATGAGCAGTTCTTC,CASSSGLAGYNEQFF
TRBV7-9,TRBD1,many,TRBJ1-3,TGTGCCAGCAGCTGGGGACAGACGGGAAACACCATATATTTT,CASSWGQTGNTIYF
TRBV5-1,NA,NA,TRBJ1-4,TGCGCCAGCAGCTCCGGGGGAAATAATGAAAAACTGTTTTTT,CASSSGGNNEKLFF
TRBV7-2,TRBD2,once,TRBJ2-3,TGTGCCAGCAGCTCGGGACTAGCTGGGGATACGCAGTATTTT,CASSSGLAGDTQYF
TRBV29-1,TRBD1,once,TRBJ2-5,TGCAGCGTTGGCCAGGGGGCTTCTATCGGTGCGGAGACCCAGTACTTC,CSVGQGASIGAETQYF
TRBV11-2,TRBD1,NA,TRBJ2-7,TGTGCCAGCAGCTGGACAGGGAGCTCCTACGAGCAGTACTTC,CASSWTGSSYEQYF
TRBV7-2,NA,NA,TRBJ2-2,TGTGCCAGCAGCTTAGGCACCCCAGGCCCTCCTTTT,CASSLGTPGPPF
TRBV11-2,NA,NA,TRBJ2-7,TGTGCCAGCAGCCTAAGACTGGCCTACGAGCAGTACTTC,CASSLRLAYEQYF
TRBV6-5,NA,once,TRBJ1-2,TGTGCCAGCAGTTCGACAGCCAACTATGGCTACACCTTC,CASSSTANYGYTF